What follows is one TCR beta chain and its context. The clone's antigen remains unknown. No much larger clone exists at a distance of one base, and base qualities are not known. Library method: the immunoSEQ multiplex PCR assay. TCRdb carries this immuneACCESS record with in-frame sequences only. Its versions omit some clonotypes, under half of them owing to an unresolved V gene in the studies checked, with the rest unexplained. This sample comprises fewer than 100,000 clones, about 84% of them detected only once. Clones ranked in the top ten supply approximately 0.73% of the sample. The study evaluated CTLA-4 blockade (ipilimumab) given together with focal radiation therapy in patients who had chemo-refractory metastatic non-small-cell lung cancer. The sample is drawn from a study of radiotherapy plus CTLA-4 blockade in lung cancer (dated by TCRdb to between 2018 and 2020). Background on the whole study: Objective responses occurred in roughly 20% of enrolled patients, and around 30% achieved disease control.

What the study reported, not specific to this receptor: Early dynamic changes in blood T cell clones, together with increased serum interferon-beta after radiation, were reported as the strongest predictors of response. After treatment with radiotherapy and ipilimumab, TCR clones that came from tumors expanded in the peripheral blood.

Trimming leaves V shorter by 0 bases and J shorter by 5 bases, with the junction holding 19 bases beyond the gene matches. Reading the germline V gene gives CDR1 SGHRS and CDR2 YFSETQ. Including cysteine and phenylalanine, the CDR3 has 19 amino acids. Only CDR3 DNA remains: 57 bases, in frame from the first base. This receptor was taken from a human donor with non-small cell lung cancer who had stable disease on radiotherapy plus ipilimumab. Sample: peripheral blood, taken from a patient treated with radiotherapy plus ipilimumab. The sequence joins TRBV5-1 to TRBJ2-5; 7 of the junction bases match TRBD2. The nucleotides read TGCGCCAGCAGCTTGGTCGGTTGGGCTAGCGGAGCCCGGGGGGAGACCCAGTACTTC. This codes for CASSLVGWASGARGETQYF.